Below are 18 T cell receptor beta chains sequenced from a single sample in a study of T cell repertoires in cytomegalovirus infection. These receptors have no identified antigens. TCRdb re-called the reads through MiXCR, storing one row per CDR3 protein. Among 26,000 or so distinct CDR3 sequences listed, around 20% were seen once. The sequences come from CD8+ T cells from cultured PBMCs, collected from culture after CMV antigen stimulation. Every receptor here comes from a human donor in good health (CMV status not recorded). Some clones in this sample may be carry-over from other donors' samples.

The CDR3 reads CASSFRGAEAFF. The CDR3 DNA reads TGTGCCAGCAGCTTTAGAGGCGCTGAAGCTTTCTTT. The chain carries TRBV5-4 and TRBJ1-1; no reliable D call. V lost 2 bases and J 6 bases, leaving 8 bases between the germline ends. In germline, CDR1 is SGHNT, CDR2 YYREEE (reference sequence). This CDR3 contains 12 residues.

This clonotype was observed a handful of times. The CDR3 loop reads CASSSRRAESNQPQHF. Here the CDR3 DNA reads TGTGCCAGCAGTTCCCGAAGGGCCGAGAGCAATCAGCCCCAGCATTTT. The J gene is TRBJ1-5, the V gene TRBV6-6; D not resolved. Germline loops: CDR1 MNHNY, CDR2 SVGAGI (reference sequence). With 4 bases removed from V and 1 base from J, the gap between germline ends came to 14 bases. The CDR3 totals 16 residues.

Written as DNA, the CDR3 is TGTGCCAGCAGTTTATCCAGGGACACTGAAGCTTTCTTT. This encodes CASSLSRDTEAFF. The V and J genes are TRBV12-3 or TRBV12-4 and TRBJ1-1; D possibly corresponds to TRBD1 (5 bases). The V end lost 2 bases, the J end lost 3 bases, and 7 bases lay between the germline ends. The CDR3 runs 13 residues.

The chain carries TRBV20-1 and TRBJ2-3, with D perhaps given as TRBD1 or TRBD2 (5 bases each). Between the trimmed V and J ends, which lost 4 bases and 4 bases, there was a span of 12 bases. The CDR3 is made up of 13 amino acids. Germline CDR1 DFQATT, CDR2 SNEGSKA (reference sequence). The CDR3 here is CSATGGLPDTQYF. CDR3 DNA: TGCAGTGCTACTGGGGGTTTGCCAGATACGCAGTATTTT.

This clonotype was seen a handful of times. The rearrangement links TRBV4-1 to TRBJ2-3; a possible D gene is TRBD1 (6 bases). Germline assignment: CDR1 MGHRA and CDR2 YSYEKL. Trimming pared 2 bases from V and 1 base from J, leaving 7 bases between. This CDR3 is 14 amino acids long. The CDR3 nucleotides are TGCGCCAGCAGCCAAAGGACAGGCACAGATACGCAGTATTTT. The encoded protein is CASSQRTGTDTQYF.

There are a few counts of this clonotype. The chain recombines TRBV4-3 with TRBJ1-4; tentatively, D is TRBD1 (5 bases). Looked up from germline, CDR1 is LGHNA and CDR2 is YSLEER. The CDR3 sequence is 18 residues long. V was trimmed by 3 bases and J by 8 bases, leaving 25 bases between them. The CDR3 sequence is CASSQGVHGGEIKEKLFF. CDR3 DNA sequence: TGCGCCAGCAGCCAGGGCGTACACGGAGGGGAGATAAAGGAAAAACTGTTTTTT.

This clonotype occurred a few times. DNA for the CDR3: TGCAGTGCTAGAATAACAGAGGCAGATACGCAGTATTTT. Its protein is CSARITEADTQYF. J is TRBJ2-3 and V is TRBV20-1; D uncertain. The CDR3 spans 13 residues. Trimming pared 2 bases from V and 4 bases from J, leaving 10 bases between. CDR1 is DFQATT and CDR2 is SNEGSKA in the germline V gene (reference sequence).

The table lists this clonotype with a few counts. The CDR3 loop reads CASSLSGAFIDTQYF. In DNA form, the CDR3 reads TGTGCCAGCAGCTTATCCGGTGCTTTTATAGATACGCAGTATTTT. The chain uses TRBV11-2 and TRBJ2-3; D uncertain. The CDR3 is 15 amino acids. V was shortened by 2 bases and J by 5 bases, with 14 bases between the two germline ends. Germline values: CDR1 SGHAT, CDR2 FQNNGV. The full variable domain, rest sourced from reference TRBV11-2 and TRBJ2-3, is EAGVAQSPRYKIIEKRQSVAFWCNPISGHATLYWYQQILGQGPKLLIQFQNNGVVDDSQLPKDRFSAERLKGVDSTLKIQPAKLEDSAVYLCASSLSGAFIDTQYFGPGTRLTVL.

A few counts support this clonotype. V is TRBV7-6 and J is TRBJ2-7, with D hard to call. Trimming stripped 5 bases from V and 4 bases from J, with 12 bases between. The CDR3 is 13 amino acids. Per the germline V gene, CDR1 is SGHVS and CDR2 is FNYEAQ. CDR3 DNA sequence: TGTGCCAGCAGCCCAGCCCAGGCGTACGAGCAGTACTTC. It yields the protein CASSPAQAYEQYF.

This clonotype has a handful of counts. This sequence joins TRBV6-1 and TRBJ2-2; 9 bases map to TRBD1. CDR1 is MNHNS, CDR2 SASEGT, per germline. With 5 bases clipped from V and 7 bases from J, the junction kept 5 bases outside the gene matches. The CDR3 is 14 amino acids. The CDR3 reads CASSRQGGNGELFF. The CDR3 bases are TGTGCCAGCAGTCGACAGGGGGGGAACGGGGAGCTGTTTTTT.

This clonotype came up a few times. The rearrangement joins TRBV7-6 to TRBJ2-3, with 8 bases lining up with TRBD1. CDR1 SGHVS and CDR2 FNYEAQ come from the germline V gene. The CDR3 is made up of 15 amino acids. Trimming removed 4 bases from V and 4 bases from J; junction bases left unmatched: 7. The CDR3, as DNA: TGTGCCAGCAGCTCCGACAGGGGTAGGGCAGATACGCAGTATTTT. Translation gives CASSSDRGRADTQYF. Together with reference TRBV7-6 and TRBJ2-3, the CDR3 gives the full variable domain: GAGVSQSPRYKVTKRGQDVALRCDPISGHVSLYWYRQALGQGPEFLTYFNYEAQQDKSGLPNDRFSAERPEGSISTLTIQRTEQRDSAMYRCASSSDRGRADTQYFGPGTRLTVL.

This clonotype was found a few times. The chain combines TRBV7-2 with TRBJ1-2; D unclear. Germline values: CDR1 SGHTA, CDR2 FQGNSA. V lost 2 bases and J 2 bases, leaving 6 bases between the germline ends. The CDR3 is 13 residues long. The CDR3 protein is CASSLTENYGYTF. CDR3 sequence (DNA): TGTGCCAGCAGCTTAACGGAAAACTATGGCTACACCTTC.

This clonotype was recorded many times. The chain uses TRBV7-6 and TRBJ2-5; D gene ambiguous. Germline CDR1 and CDR2: SGHVS and FNYEAQ. The V end lost 5 bases, the J end lost 1 base, and 5 bases lay between the germline ends. The CDR3 sequence is 12 residues long. CDR3 bases: TGTGCCAGCAGCCACCCCCAAGAGACCCAGTACTTC. It codes for CASSHPQETQYF.

This clonotype showed up just a few times. CDR3 DNA: TGTGCCAGCAGCCTACAAAGCAGTCCCTACGAGCAGTACTTC. The encoded protein is CASSLQSSPYEQYF. The chain joins TRBV5-8 to TRBJ2-7; no clear D. Germline-derived CDR1 and CDR2 are SGHTS and YDEGEE. This CDR3 comprises 14 residues. Deletions cut 4 bases from V and 2 bases from J, with 13 bases between.

Only a few counts were recorded for this clonotype. This chain connects TRBV10-3 to TRBJ2-7, with D perhaps matching TRBD2 (6 bases). Germline V gene lookup returns CDR1 ENHRY and CDR2 SYGVKD. Between the trimmed V and J ends, which lost 5 bases and 4 bases, there was a span of 6 bases. This CDR3 has 11 amino acids. In DNA form, the CDR3 reads TGTGCCATCAGTCGGGGGTACGAGCAGTACTTC. It is translated as CAISRGYEQYF.

This clonotype was seen more than once but under ten times. The rearrangement uses TRBV7-9 and TRBJ1-1, with no clear D. Trimming left V 4 bases short and J 7 bases short, with 4 bases between. The CDR3 contains 10 residues. The germline gives CDR1 SEHNR, CDR2 FQNEAQ (reference sequence). The CDR3 reads CASSYIEAFF. CDR3 bases: TGTGCCAGCAGCTATATTGAAGCTTTCTTT.

The chain recombines TRBV30 with TRBJ2-3, with 11 bases lining up with TRBD2. V was clipped by 6 bases and J by 6 bases; unmatched bases: 5. Germline V gene sequence: CDR1 GTSNPN, CDR2 SVGIG (reference sequence). The length of the CDR3 is 13 residues. The CDR3: CACSSGRVDTQYF. The CDR3 nucleotides are TGTGCCTGTAGTAGCGGGAGGGTGGATACGCAGTATTTT.

The J gene is TRBJ1-3, the V gene TRBV7-2; possible D gene TRBD1, 6 bases. Per germline, CDR1 SGHTA and CDR2 FQGNSA. The CDR3 loop spans 15 amino acids. Trimming left V 5 bases short and J 9 bases short, with 20 bases between. The CDR3 protein is CASSQRAAGDITIYF. CDR3 bases: TGTGCCAGCAGCCAACGCGCGGCAGGGGATATCACCATATATTTT.